This TCR beta chain was retrieved from a study of shared clonotypes between healthy human individuals. Whole-study findings and limits: The naive CD4 repertoires of four donors were compared, and roughly 5% of clonotypes were shared. A reduction in generation probabilities was seen for non-shared clonotypes relative to those shared by all four donors.

V gave up 0 bases and J gave up 8 bases, with 14 bases separating them. CDR1 is SGHDT and CDR2 is YYEEEE in the germline V gene. This CDR3 has 15 amino acids. This clone is a singleton in its sample. What it recognizes is unknown. The study drew all its donors from Caucasian adults living in Nashville, Tennessee. Clones were read by immunoSEQ multiplex PCR, and TCRdb kept only the in-frame ones, dropping some. The sample shows roughly 2.5 million clones, just over 90% of them seen only once. This TCR was recovered from a young man in good health. Sequencing input: naive CD4+ T cells sorted from blood. Sample subset: CD45RA+ positively selected. The V gene is TRBV5-6, the J gene TRBJ1-4; tentative D call: TRBD1 (6 bases). This chain's CDR3 is CASSLERGAGEKLFF. The CDR3, as DNA: TGTGCCAGCAGCTTGGAGCGGGGGGCAGGGGAAAAACTGTTTTTT. The whole variable domain, remainder taken from reference TRBV5-6 and TRBJ1-4, is DAGVTQSPTHLIKTRGQQVTLRCSPKSGHDTVSWYQQALGQGPQFIFQYYEEEERQRGNFPDRFSGHQFPNYSSELNVNALLLGDSALYLCASSLERGAGEKLFFGSGTQLSVL.